Listed below are T cell receptor beta chains from one sample, sequenced in a study of T cells in Graves' hyperthyroidism and ophthalmopathy. TCRdb analysed the multiplex PCR reads with MiXCR anew, one entry per CDR3 protein. The data show 250,000 to 350,000 distinct CDR3 sequences, 16% seen once. The sequenced material came from blood. These receptors all come from a man younger than 45 with Graves' hyperthyroidism. Both conserved end residues are part of each CDR3. The order of the fields is V gene, clone size, D gene, J gene, CDR3 DNA, CDR3 protein. The D gene is left open where the match is weak. Clone size, where shown, is once, few, many, or a class for clones that have expanded.

>TRBV7-9|few|TRBD1|TRBJ1-1
TGTGCCAGCAGCTTCCCCCAGGGGGCAATGAGCGAGGATGAAGCTTTCTTT
CASSFPQGAMSEDEAFF
>TRBV30|many|-|TRBJ2-1
TGTGCCTGGAGCGTCCATACTAGGTTCCATGGCAATGAGCAGTTCTTC
CAWSVHTRFHGNEQFF
>TRBV12-3/TRBV12-4|-|TRBD1|TRBJ2-4
TGTGCCAGCAGGTCTGACAGGGATGGATTGGACATTCAGTACTTC
CASRSDRDGLDIQYF
>TRBV2|many|TRBD2|TRBJ2-1
TGTGCCAGCAGTCGGGAGGCAGGGTCTGCGGCTGAGCAGTTCTTC
CASSREAGSAAEQFF
>TRBV6-2/TRBV6-3|-|-|TRBJ2-5
TGTGCCAGCAGTTACCGCGCCACGCCTATCCCGGTAGAGACCCAGTACTTC
CASSYRATPIPVETQYF
>TRBV12-3/TRBV12-4|many|TRBD2|TRBJ2-3
TGTGCCAGCAGTTTTGGGACTAGCGGGAGCCGGACGCAGTATTTT
CASSFGTSGSRTQYF
>TRBV20-1|few|-|TRBJ2-1
TGCAGTGCTAGAGATTTGGTATGGTTTAAGCAGTTCTTC
CSARDLVWFKQFF
>TRBV30|many|-|TRBJ2-5
TGTGCCTGGAGTGTAACATTCCGGGACCAAGAGACCCAGTACTTC
CAWSVTFRDQETQYF
>TRBV28|many|-|TRBJ1-2
TGTGCCAGCAGTTCGGGACACTACACCTTC
CASSSGHYTF
>TRBV5-1|few|-|TRBJ2-3
TGCGCCAGCAGCTTCGGTCAGGGCTGGAATACGCAGTATTTT
CASSFGQGWNTQYF
>TRBV19|many|TRBD2|TRBJ2-1
TGTGCCAGCCAACAGGCGTCTAGCGGTTACAATGAGCAGTTCTTC
CASQQASSGYNEQFF
>TRBV18|few|TRBD2|TRBJ2-1
TGTGCCAGCTCACAATCCACTCTAGCGGGAAGAGCCAATGAGCAGTTCTTC
CASSQSTLAGRANEQFF
>TRBV6-9|-|-|TRBJ2-5
TGTGCTAGCAGTTACCAAGGGGGACAATCGGAGACCCAGTACTTC
CASSYQGGQSETQYF
>TRBV20-1|-|-|TRBJ2-7
TGCAGTGTTAAGGGAGCGAGGGACTACGAGCAGTACTTC
CSVKGARDYEQYF
>TRBV5-6|-|TRBD1|TRBJ2-2
TGTGCCAGCAGCTCAGAAGGACAGGGTGGCGGGGAGCTGTTTTTT
CASSSEGQGGGELFF
>TRBV12-3/TRBV12-4|many|-|TRBJ1-6
TGTGCCATCTCTTACACCCTCCACTTT
CAISYTLHF
>TRBV10-2|-|TRBD1|TRBJ2-7
TGCGCCAGCAGCAGATTACAGGGGCACTACGAGCAGTACTTC
CASSRLQGHYEQYF
>TRBV7-2|many|-|TRBJ2-7
TGTGCCAGCAGCTTAGCGATGGACAGCTACGAGCAGTACTTC
CASSLAMDSYEQYF
>TRBV19|-|TRBD2|TRBJ2-1
TGTGCCAGTAGTACGCCCTTGGGACTAAACCTAAACAATGAGCAGTTCTTC
CASSTPLGLNLNNEQFF
>TRBV12-5|many|-|TRBJ2-3
TGTGCTAGTGGTCCTATCTCCGGTTTGCCAGATACGCAGTATTTT
CASGPISGLPDTQYF
>TRBV20-1|many|-|TRBJ1-5
TGCAGTGCTAGAAGGAACAGGGATCGGCAGCCCCAGCATTTT
CSARRNRDRQPQHF
>TRBV19|-|TRBD2|TRBJ2-7
TGTGCCACCATCCCCTCCGAGGGGGGACTAGCGGGTCTCCAACCCTCCTACGAGCAGTACTTC
CATIPSEGGLAGLQPSYEQYF
>TRBV12-3/TRBV12-4|-|-|TRBJ2-1
TGTGCCAGCCGACGGATTGGGAATGAGCAGTTCTTC
CASRRIGNEQFF
>TRBV3-1|few|-|TRBJ1-6
TGTGCCAGCAGCCAAGATGGGGGGGCGGCAAGATCACCCCTCCACTTT
CASSQDGGAARSPLHF
>TRBV12-3/TRBV12-4|medium-sized|-|TRBJ2-3
TGTGCCAGCAGTCCCTGGACCGCGGAAGATACGCAGTATTTT
CASSPWTAEDTQYF
>TRBV3-1|many|-|TRBJ2-5
TGTGCCAGCAGCCAAGCGGTAGCTAGGGAGACCCAGTACTTC
CASSQAVARETQYF
>TRBV28|many|-|TRBJ2-7
TGTGCCAGCAGTTCGCGGGATCCGCTCTACGAGCAGTACTTC
CASSSRDPLYEQYF
>TRBV12-3/TRBV12-4|-|-|TRBJ2-4
TGTGCCAGCACCCAAGCGGGCCTAGCCAAAAACATTCAGTACTTC
CASTQAGLAKNIQYF
>TRBV12-3/TRBV12-4|many|TRBD1|TRBJ1-1
TGTGCCAGCAGTTCACTAACAGGGGATGGGGCTTTCTTT
CASSSLTGDGAFF
>TRBV24-1|many|-|TRBJ2-2
TGTGCCACCAGACCTTCGACTGCGAACACCGGGGAGCTGTTTTTT
CATRPSTANTGELFF
>TRBV24-1|many|-|TRBJ1-5
TGTGCCACCAGTGATGGGGGGAGTCAGCCCCAGCATTTT
CATSDGGSQPQHF
>TRBV24-1|few|TRBD1|TRBJ2-1
TGTGCCACCAGTGATTTAGGGACAGGGAACTACAATGAGCAGTTCTTC
CATSDLGTGNYNEQFF
>TRBV20-1|many|-|TRBJ1-1
TGCAGTGCGCTCGGGGGGGGGTTGCAAGCTTTCTTT
CSALGGGLQAFF
>TRBV6-5|-|-|TRBJ2-7
TGTGCCAGCAGTTGGGACCCCGACTACGAGCAGTACTTC
CASSWDPDYEQYF
>TRBV27|many|-|TRBJ1-1
TGTGCCAGCAGTTTATCGGCAGACATGAACACTGAAGCTTTCTTT
CASSLSADMNTEAFF
>TRBV7-9|few|TRBD1|TRBJ1-2
TGTGCCAGCAGCTTCCGGGACAGCGATTTGTTCTATGGCTACACCTTC
CASSFRDSDLFYGYTF
>TRBV5-5|many|-|TRBJ2-3
TGTGCCAGCAGCTTGGGGTTTTCCACGATCACAGATACGCAGTATTTT
CASSLGFSTITDTQYF
>TRBV11-2|many|-|TRBJ1-4
TGTGCCAGCAGCTTAACCCGGACGGGTCTGAGGTTTTTT
CASSLTRTGLRFF
>TRBV3-1|few|TRBD2|TRBJ2-7
TGTGCCAGCAGCCAAGGGCTAGCGGGGATCAACGAGCAGTACTTC
CASSQGLAGINEQYF
>TRBV20-1|-|-|TRBJ1-5
TGCAGTGCTTCCCTGAATGCAGCAAATCAGCCCCAGCATTTT
CSASLNAANQPQHF
>TRBV6-2/TRBV6-3|many|TRBD2|TRBJ2-5
TGTGCCAGCAGTTACTCTTCGACTAGCGGGAGAGAAGAGACCCAGTACTTC
CASSYSSTSGREETQYF
>TRBV20-1|few|-|TRBJ2-1
TGCAGTGCTAGAGGGCGGAAAACCTACAATGAGCAGTTCTTC
CSARGRKTYNEQFF
>TRBV7-6|-|TRBD1|TRBJ2-7
TGTGCCAGCAGCTATGGGACAGGGGCCGGCGAGCAGTACTTC
CASSYGTGAGEQYF
>TRBV28|many|-|TRBJ2-7
TGTGCCAGCAGTTCCTCCCACGAGCAGTACTTC
CASSSSHEQYF
>TRBV7-8|-|TRBD2|TRBJ2-1
TGTGCCAGCATCCGCCGTTGGGGGAGGGCTAATTACAATGATCAGTTCTTC
CASIRRWGRANYNDQFF
>TRBV6-1|-|-|TRBJ1-1
TGTGCCAGCACTCCCTCGGTGGAGGAATACACTGAAGCTTTCTTT
CASTPSVEEYTEAFF
>TRBV10-1|-|TRBD1|TRBJ1-5
TGCGCCGTAGACAGGGCTTGCATCCAGCCCCAGCATTTT
CAVDRACIQPQHF
>TRBV18|-|TRBD1|TRBJ2-4
TGTGCCAGCTCACCACCGGGCGGGACAGGGATGGCCAAAAACATTCAGTACTTC
CASSPPGGTGMAKNIQYF
>TRBV29-1|many|TRBD1|TRBJ1-2
TGCAGCGTTGACAGAGGGACAGGGGCTTTGTCTAACTATGGCTACACCTTC
CSVDRGTGALSNYGYTF
>TRBV20-1|-|-|TRBJ1-1
TGCAGTGCCGGGGGAGGGAACACTGAAGCTTTCTTT
CSAGGGNTEAFF
>TRBV18|many|-|TRBJ2-5
TGTGCCAGCTCCGATGGGGCGAAGAAAGAGACCCAGTACTTC
CASSDGAKKETQYF
>TRBV30|many|-|TRBJ2-3
TGTGCCTTCGGACGGCGTACAGATACGCAGTATTTT
CAFGRRTDTQYF